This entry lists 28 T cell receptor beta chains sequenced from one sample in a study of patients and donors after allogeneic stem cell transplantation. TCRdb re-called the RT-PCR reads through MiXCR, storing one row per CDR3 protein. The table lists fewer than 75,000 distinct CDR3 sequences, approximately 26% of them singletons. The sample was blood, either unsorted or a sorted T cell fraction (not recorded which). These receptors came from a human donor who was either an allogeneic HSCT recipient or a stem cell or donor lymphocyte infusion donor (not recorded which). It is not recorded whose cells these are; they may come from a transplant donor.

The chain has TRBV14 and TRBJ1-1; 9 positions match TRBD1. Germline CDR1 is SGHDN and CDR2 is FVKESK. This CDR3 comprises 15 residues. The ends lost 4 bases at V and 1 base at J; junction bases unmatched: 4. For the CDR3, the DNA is TGTGCCAGCAGCCGCGGACAGGGGTCGAACACTGAAGCTTTCTTT. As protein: CASSRGQGSNTEAFF.

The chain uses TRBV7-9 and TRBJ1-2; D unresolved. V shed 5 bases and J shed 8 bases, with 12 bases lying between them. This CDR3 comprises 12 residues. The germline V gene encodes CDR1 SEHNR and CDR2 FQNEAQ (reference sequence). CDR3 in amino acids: CASSVGRFGYTF. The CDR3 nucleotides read TGTGCCAGCAGCGTAGGACGGTTCGGCTACACCTTC.

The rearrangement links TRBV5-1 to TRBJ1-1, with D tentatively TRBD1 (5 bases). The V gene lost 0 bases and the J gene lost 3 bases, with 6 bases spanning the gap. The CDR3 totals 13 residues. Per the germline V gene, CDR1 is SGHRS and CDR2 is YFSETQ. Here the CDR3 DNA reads TGCGCCAGCAGCTTGGCCAGGGACACTGAAGCTTTCTTT. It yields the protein CASSLARDTEAFF. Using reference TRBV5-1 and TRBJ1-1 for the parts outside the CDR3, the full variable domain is KAGVTQTPRYLIKTRGQQVTLSCSPISGHRSVSWYQQTPGQGLQFLFEYFSETQRNKGNFPGRFSGRQFSNSRSEMNVSTLELGDSALYLCASSLARDTEAFFGQGTRLTVV.

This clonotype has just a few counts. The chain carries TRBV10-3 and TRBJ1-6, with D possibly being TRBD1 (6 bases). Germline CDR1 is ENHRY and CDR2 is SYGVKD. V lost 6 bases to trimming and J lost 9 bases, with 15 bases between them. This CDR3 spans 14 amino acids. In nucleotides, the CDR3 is TGTGCCATCAGATCAGGGGAGCGAGTTTCACCCCTCCACTTT. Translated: CAIRSGERVSPLHF.

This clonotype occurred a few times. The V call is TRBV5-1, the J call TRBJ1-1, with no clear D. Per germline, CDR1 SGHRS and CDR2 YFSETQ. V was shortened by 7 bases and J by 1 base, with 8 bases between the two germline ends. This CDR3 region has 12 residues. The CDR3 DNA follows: TGCGCCAGCCAATCAGGGAACACTGAAGCTTTCTTT. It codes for CASQSGNTEAFF.

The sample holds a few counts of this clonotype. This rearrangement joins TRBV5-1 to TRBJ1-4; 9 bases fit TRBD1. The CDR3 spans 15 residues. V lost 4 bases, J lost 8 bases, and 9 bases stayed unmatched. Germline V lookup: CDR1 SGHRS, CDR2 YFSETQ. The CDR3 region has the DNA TGCGCCAGCAGCATGAGAGGACAGGGGAGAGAAAAACTGTTTTTT. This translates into CASSMRGQGREKLFF.

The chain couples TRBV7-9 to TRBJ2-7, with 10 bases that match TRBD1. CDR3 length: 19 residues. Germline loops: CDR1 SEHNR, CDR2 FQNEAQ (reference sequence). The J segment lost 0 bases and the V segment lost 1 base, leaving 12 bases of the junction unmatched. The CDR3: CASSLVTRDRGLDSYEQYF. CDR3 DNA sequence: TGTGCCAGCAGCTTAGTAACCCGGGACAGGGGTCTTGACTCCTACGAGCAGTACTTC.

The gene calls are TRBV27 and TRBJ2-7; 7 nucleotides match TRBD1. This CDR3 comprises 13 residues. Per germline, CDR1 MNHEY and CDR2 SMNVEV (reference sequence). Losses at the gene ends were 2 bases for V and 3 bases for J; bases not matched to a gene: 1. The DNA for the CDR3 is TGTGCCAGCAGTTTACGGGACAGCTACGAGCAGTACTTC. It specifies CASSLRDSYEQYF.

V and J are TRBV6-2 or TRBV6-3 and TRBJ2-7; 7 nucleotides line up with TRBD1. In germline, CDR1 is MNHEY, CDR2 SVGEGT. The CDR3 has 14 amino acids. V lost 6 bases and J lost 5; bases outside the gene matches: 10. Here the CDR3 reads CASRIDREFDEQYF. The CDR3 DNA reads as TGTGCCAGCAGGATAGACAGGGAGTTCGACGAGCAGTACTTC.

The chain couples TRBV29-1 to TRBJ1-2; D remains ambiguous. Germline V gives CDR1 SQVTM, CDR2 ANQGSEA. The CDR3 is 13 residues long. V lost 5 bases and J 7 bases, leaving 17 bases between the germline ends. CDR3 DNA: TGCAGCGTTCTTGACGCGTCGAGCCTTGGCTACACCTTC. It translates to CSVLDASSLGYTF.

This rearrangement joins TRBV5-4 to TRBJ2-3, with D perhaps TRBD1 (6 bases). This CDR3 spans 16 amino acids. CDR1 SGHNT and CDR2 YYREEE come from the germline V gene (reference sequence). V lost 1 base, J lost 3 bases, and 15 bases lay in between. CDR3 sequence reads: CASSLPNRDGTDTQYF. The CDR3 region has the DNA TGTGCCAGCAGCTTGCCCAACAGGGATGGGACAGATACGCAGTATTTT.

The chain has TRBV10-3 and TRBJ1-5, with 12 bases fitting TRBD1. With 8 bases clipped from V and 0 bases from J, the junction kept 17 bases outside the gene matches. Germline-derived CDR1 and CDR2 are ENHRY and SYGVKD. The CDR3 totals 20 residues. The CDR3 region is CAILTTGTGGTGYSNQPQHF. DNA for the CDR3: TGTGCCATCCTCACCACCGGGACAGGGGGCACTGGTTATAGCAATCAGCCCCAGCATTTT.

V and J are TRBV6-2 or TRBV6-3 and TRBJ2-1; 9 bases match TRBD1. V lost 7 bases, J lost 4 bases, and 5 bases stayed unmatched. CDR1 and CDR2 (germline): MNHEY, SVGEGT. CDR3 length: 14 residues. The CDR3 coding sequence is TGTGCCAGCACTGGACAGGGGTTTTACAATGAGCAGTTCTTC. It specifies CASTGQGFYNEQFF.

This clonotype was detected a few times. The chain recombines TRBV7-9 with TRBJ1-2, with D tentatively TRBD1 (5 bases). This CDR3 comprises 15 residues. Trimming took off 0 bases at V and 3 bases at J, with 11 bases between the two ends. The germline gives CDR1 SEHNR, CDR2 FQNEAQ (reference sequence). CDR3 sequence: CASSLASRDDYGYTF. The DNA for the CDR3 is TGTGCCAGCAGCTTAGCTAGCAGGGATGACTATGGCTACACCTTC.

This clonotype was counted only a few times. The CDR3 sequence is CATSSPGQGVYNEQFF. CDR3 DNA sequence: TGTGCCACCAGCTCCCCCGGGCAGGGGGTCTACAATGAGCAGTTCTTC. V and J are TRBV15 and TRBJ2-1, with 7 bases lining up with TRBD1. The CDR3 totals 16 residues. J gave up 3 bases and V 5 bases, and 10 bases lay outside the gene matches. Germline loops: CDR1 LNHNV, CDR2 YYDKDF (reference sequence).

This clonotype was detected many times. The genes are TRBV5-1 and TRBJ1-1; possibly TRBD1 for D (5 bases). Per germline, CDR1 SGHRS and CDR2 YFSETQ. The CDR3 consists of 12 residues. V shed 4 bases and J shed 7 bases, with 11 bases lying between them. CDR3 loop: CASSLLGGEAFF. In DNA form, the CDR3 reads TGCGCCAGCAGCCTGTTGGGGGGTGAAGCTTTCTTT.

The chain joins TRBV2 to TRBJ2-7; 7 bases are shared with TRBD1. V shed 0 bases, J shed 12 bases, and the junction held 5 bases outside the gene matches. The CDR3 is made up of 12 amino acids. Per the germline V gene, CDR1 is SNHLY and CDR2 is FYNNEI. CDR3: CASSEARQGPYF. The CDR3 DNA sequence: TGTGCCAGCAGTGAAGCGAGACAGGGACCGTACTTC. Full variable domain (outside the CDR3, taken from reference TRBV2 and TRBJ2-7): EPEVTQTPSHQVTQMGQEVILRCVPISNHLYFYWYRQILGQKVEFLVSFYNNEISEKSEIFDDQFSVERPDGSNFTLKIRSTKLEDSAMYFCASSEARQGPYFGPGTRLTVT.

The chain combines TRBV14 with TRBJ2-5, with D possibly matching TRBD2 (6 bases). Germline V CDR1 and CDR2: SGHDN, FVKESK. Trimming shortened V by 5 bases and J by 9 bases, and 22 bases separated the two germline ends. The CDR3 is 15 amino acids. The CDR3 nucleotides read TGTGCCAGCAGCGCCACAACAAGTCGGGGGAACGCCCAGTACTTC. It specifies CASSATTSRGNAQYF.

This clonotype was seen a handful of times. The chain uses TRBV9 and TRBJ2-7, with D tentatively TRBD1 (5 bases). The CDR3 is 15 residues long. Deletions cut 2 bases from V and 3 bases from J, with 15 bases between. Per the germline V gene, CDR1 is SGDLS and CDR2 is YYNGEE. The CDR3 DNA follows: TGTGCCAGCAGCGTCGATATAGGGGTTATCTACGAGCAGTACTTC. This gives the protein CASSVDIGVIYEQYF.

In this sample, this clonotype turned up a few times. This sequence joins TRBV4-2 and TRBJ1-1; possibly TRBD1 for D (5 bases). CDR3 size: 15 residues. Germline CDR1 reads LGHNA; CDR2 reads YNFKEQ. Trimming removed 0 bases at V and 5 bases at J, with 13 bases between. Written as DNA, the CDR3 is TGTGCCAGCAGCCAAGAAGGCCAGGGAAGAACTGAAGCTTTCTTT. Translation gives CASSQEGQGRTEAFF.

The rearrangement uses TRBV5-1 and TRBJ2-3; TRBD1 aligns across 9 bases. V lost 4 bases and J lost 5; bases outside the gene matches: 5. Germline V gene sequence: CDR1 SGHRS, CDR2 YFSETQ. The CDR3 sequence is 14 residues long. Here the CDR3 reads CASSHRTGEDTQYF. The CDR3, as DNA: TGCGCCAGCAGCCATCGGACAGGGGAAGATACGCAGTATTTT.

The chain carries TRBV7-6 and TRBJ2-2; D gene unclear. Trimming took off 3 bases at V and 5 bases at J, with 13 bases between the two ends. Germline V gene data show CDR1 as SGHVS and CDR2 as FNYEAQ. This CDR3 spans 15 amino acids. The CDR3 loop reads CASSFYAAQTGELFF. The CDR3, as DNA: TGTGCCAGCAGCTTCTACGCGGCCCAAACCGGGGAGCTGTTTTTT.

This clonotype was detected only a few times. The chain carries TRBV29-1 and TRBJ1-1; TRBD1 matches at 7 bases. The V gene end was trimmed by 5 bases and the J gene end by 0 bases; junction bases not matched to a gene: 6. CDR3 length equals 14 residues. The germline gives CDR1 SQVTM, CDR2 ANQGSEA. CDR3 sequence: CSVRRGQLNTEAFF. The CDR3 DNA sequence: TGCAGCGTTCGCCGGGGACAGTTGAACACTGAAGCTTTCTTT.

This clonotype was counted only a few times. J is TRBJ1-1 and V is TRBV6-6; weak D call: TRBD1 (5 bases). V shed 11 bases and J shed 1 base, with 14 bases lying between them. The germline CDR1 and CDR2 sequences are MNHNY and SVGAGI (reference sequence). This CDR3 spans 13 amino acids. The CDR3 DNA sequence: TGTGCCGGGCAGGGTTTCCAGAACACTGAAGCTTTCTTT. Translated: CAGQGFQNTEAFF.

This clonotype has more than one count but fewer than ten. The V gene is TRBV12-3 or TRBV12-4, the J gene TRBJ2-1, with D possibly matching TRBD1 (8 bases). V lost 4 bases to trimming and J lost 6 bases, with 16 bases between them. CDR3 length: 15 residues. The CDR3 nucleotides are TGTGCCAGCAGTTCAGGGGGCGCGGGGGTCAATGAGCAGTTCTTC. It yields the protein CASSSGGAGVNEQFF.

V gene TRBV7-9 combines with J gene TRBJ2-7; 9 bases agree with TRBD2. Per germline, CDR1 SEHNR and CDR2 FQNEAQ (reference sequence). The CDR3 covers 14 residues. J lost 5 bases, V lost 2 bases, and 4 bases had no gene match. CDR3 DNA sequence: TGTGCCAGCAGCTTACCGCCTAGCGGGGACGAGCAGTACTTC. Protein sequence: CASSLPPSGDEQYF. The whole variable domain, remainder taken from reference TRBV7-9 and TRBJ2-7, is DTGVSQNPRHKITKRGQNVTFRCDPISEHNRLYWYRQTLGQGPEFLTYFQNEAQLEKSRLLSDRFSAERPKGSFSTLEIQRTEQGDSAMYLCASSLPPSGDEQYFGPGTRLTVT.

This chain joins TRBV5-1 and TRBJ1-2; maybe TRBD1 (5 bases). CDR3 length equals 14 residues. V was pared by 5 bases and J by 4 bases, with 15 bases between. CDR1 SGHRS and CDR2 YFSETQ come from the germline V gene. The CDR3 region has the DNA TGCGCCAGCAGTTCCGGGACCTCAAGCTATGGCTACACCTTC. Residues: CASSSGTSSYGYTF.

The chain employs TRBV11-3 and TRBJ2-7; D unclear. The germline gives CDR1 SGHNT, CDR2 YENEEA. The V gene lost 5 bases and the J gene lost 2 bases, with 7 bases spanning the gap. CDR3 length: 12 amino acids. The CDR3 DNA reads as TGTGCCAGCAGCCAAGGAGCCTACGAGCAGTACTTC. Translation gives CASSQGAYEQYF.